These T cell receptor beta chains were read from a single sample in a study of vaccination effects on CD4 cells after COVID-19. Antigens of these TCRs are unknown. Here immunoSEQ multiplex PCR was the method, and the copy in TCRdb shows in-frame clones only, minus some. The top ten clones hold approximately 21% of a sample with some 17,000 clones, over 65% of them seen once. Sample: CD4+ T cells from PBMCs cultured with SARS-CoV-2 spike peptides, taken after COVID-19 vaccination. All receptors come from a human donor who had a prior SARS-CoV-2 infection. Each CDR3 is given with its conserved first and last residue. D genes are given only for firm matches. Clone size appears in some rows only: once, few, many, or a class for an expanded clone.

>TRBV5-1|-|TRBJ2-3|-
TGCGCCAGCACCTTCTATGTCAGGGATAGCACAGATACGCAGTATTTT
CASTFYVRDSTDTQYF
>TRBV5-1|-|TRBJ2-1|-
TGCGCCAGCACAAGGACCGCTACCGATGAGCAGTTCTTC
CASTRTATDEQFF
>TRBV11-2|-|TRBJ1-2|-
TGTGCCAGCAGTTACGGGACAAACAACTATGGCTACACCTTC
CASSYGTNNYGYTF
>TRBV4-1|-|TRBJ2-7|TRBD1
TGCGCCAGCAGCCTTTCGGACAGGGCCTACGAGCAGTACTTC
CASSLSDRAYEQYF
>TRBV15|few|TRBJ2-1|-
TGTGCCACCAGCAGACAAGGGGGGGCGGAGGCGGGTGAGCAGTTCTTC
CATSRQGGAEAGEQFF
>TRBV5-1|-|TRBJ2-1|-
TGCGCCAGCAGCCCGCGCGGGATAGGGAGCTCCTACAATGAGCAGTTCTTC
CASSPRGIGSSYNEQFF
>TRBV7-9|-|TRBJ2-7|-
TGTGCCAGTAGAGTTGCCCTCGGCAGGTACTACGAGCAGTACTTC
CASRVALGRYYEQYF
>TRBV24-1|-|TRBJ2-6|-
TGTGCCACCAGTGATTTGCCCCAATCTGGGGCTGGGGCCAACGTCCTGACTTTC
CATSDLPQSGAGANVLTF
>TRBV5-1|-|TRBJ2-2|-
TGCGCCAGCAGCTTGGGTCCCGGGGAGCTGTTTTTT
CASSLGPGELFF
>TRBV20-1|-|TRBJ2-1|-
TGCAGTGCTGTGGACCCCCCTCTGGCGTTCTTC
CSAVDPPLAFF
>TRBV19|once|TRBJ2-7|-
TGTGCCAGTAGTATTGGGTTGAAAAGGGTCGACCCCTACGAGCAGTACTTC
CASSIGLKRVDPYEQYF
>TRBV19|-|TRBJ2-2|TRBD1
TGTGCCAGTAGGAAAGGCCAGGGGGTCACCGGGGAGCTGTTTTTT
CASRKGQGVTGELFF
>TRBV18|-|TRBJ1-5|TRBD1
TGTGCCAGCAGTGGACAGGGGATGAGTCAGCCCCAGCATTTT
CASSGQGMSQPQHF
>TRBV6-5|-|TRBJ1-5|-
TGTGCCACCACAGATTTACAGGGTTACCAGCCCCAGCATTTT
CATTDLQGYQPQHF